The 3 T cell receptor beta chains listed next were all sequenced from one sample in a study of blood T cell repertoires in COVID-19 (TCRdb year 2020). Receptor amplification or capture employed the immunoSEQ multiplex PCR assay. TCRdb took over this immuneACCESS table, retaining in-frame rearrangements with V and J assigned. Such tables are incomplete; in checked studies, under half of the missing clones stem from an unresolved V gene, and the remainder is unexplained. Counted in this sample were some 200,000 clones; roughly 80% of them appeared once. About 6% of the sample rests with the top ten. Sequenced material: peripheral blood. Receptors were obtained from a woman in her 40s with acute or convalescent COVID-19.

This chain connects TRBV6-5 to TRBJ2-2, with D perhaps TRBD2 (6 bases). The CDR3 loop spans 14 amino acids. Germline-derived CDR1 and CDR2 are MNHEY and SVGAGI. V was trimmed by 4 bases and J by 1 base, leaving 7 bases between them. This CDR3 reads CASSWDLNTGELFF. The CDR3 region has the DNA TGTGCCAGCAGTTGGGACTTGAACACCGGGGAGCTGTTTTTT.

V gene TRBV28 combines with J gene TRBJ2-7; D is perhaps TRBD1 (6 bases). Trimming cost V 6 bases and J 3 bases, with 18 bases left between them. This CDR3 has 15 residues. In germline, CDR1 is MDHEN, CDR2 SYDVKM. This chain's CDR3 is CASRRGSGVVYEQYF. The CDR3 DNA is TGTGCCAGCAGAAGGGGGTCAGGTGTCGTCTACGAGCAGTACTTC.

The CDR3 loop reads CAISEEVPTYNEQFF. As DNA, the CDR3 is TGTGCCATCAGTGAGGAGGTCCCGACCTACAATGAGCAGTTCTTC. The chain employs TRBV10-3 and TRBJ2-1, with D hard to call. The CDR3 contains 15 residues. Germline lookup yields CDR1 ENHRY and CDR2 SYGVKD. The germline V and J ends were trimmed by 2 bases and 2 bases, with 10 bases remaining between them.